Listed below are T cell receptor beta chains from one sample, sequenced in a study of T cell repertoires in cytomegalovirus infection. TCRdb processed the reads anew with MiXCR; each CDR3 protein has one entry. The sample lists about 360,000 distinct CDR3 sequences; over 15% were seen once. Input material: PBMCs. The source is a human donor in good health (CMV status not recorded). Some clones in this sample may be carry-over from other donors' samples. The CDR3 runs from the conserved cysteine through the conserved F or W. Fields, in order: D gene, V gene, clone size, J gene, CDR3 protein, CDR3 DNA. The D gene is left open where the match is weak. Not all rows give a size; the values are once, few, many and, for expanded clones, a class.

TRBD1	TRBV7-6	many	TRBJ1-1	CASSLERGRRAFF	TGTGCCAGCAGCTTAGAGAGGGGGCGCCGAGCTTTCTTT
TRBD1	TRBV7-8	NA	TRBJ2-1	CAVNQGASEQFF	TGTGCCGTAAACCAGGGGGCGTCTGAGCAGTTCTTC
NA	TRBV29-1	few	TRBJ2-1	CSVGDYNEQFF	TGCAGCGTGGGGGACTACAATGAGCAGTTCTTC
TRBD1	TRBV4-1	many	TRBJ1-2	CASSHHPTRTGGANYGYTF	TGCGCCAGCAGCCACCACCCGACCCGAACAGGGGGAGCTAACTATGGCTACACCTTC
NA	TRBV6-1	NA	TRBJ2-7	CASSEAVSTSYEQYF	TGTGCCAGCAGTGAAGCGGTTTCCACCTCCTACGAGCAGTACTTC
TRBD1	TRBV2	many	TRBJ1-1	CASSGTEEGEAFF	TGTGCCAGCAGCGGGACAGAAGAAGGTGAAGCTTTCTTT
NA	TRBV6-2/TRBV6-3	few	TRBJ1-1	CASSPPGRVPLDTEAFF	TGTGCCAGCAGTCCACCGGGACGGGTCCCTTTGGACACTGAAGCTTTCTTT
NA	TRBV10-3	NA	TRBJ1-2	CAISESDLYGYTF	TGTGCCATCAGTGAGTCGGATCTCTATGGCTACACCTTC
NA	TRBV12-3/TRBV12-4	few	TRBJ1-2	CASSLTWTAGGYTF	TGTGCCAGCAGTTTAACCTGGACAGCTGGCGGCTACACCTTC
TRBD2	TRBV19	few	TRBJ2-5	CASSISLGLAGQETQYF	TGTGCCAGTAGTATCAGCCTGGGACTAGCGGGACAAGAGACCCAGTACTTC
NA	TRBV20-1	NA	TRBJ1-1	CSAQDRSTEAFF	TGCAGTGCCCAAGACAGGTCCACTGAAGCTTTCTTT
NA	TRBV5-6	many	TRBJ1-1	CASSLGPKRNTEAFF	TGTGCCAGCAGCTTGGGACCGAAGAGGAACACTGAAGCTTTCTTT
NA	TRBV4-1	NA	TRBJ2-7	CASSQVLDRPSYEQYF	TGCGCCAGCAGCCAAGTTCTGGACAGACCCTCCTACGAGCAGTACTTC
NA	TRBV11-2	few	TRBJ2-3	CASSLARVDTQYF	TGTGCCAGCAGCTTGGCTAGGGTTGATACGCAGTATTTT
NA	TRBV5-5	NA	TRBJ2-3	CASSFKGSPDTQYF	TGTGCCAGCAGCTTTAAGGGGAGCCCAGATACGCAGTATTTT
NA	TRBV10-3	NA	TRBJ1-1	CAIGRRGIGGFGNTEAFF	TGTGCCATCGGCCGTAGGGGGATCGGTGGGTTTGGAAACACTGAAGCTTTCTTT
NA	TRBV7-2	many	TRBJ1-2	CASSPGPARGYTF	TGTGCCAGCAGCCCGGGACCTGCGAGGGGCTACACCTTC